The rows below give T cell receptor beta chains drawn from one sample of a study of blood T cell repertoires in COVID-19. Profiling relied on immunoSEQ multiplex PCR, and the TCRdb table lists in-frame clones only, not all of them. Among about 190,000 clones, roughly 85% were seen once, and the ten largest hold roughly 21%. Sequencing used peripheral blood. Receptors originate from a man aged 55-75 years with active or convalescent COVID-19. CDR3s include the opening cysteine and the closing phenylalanine or tryptophan. Fields, in order: V gene, CDR3 length, D gene, clone size, CDR3 protein. A D gene is named only where the DNA matches it firmly. Part of the rows lack a size; the others show once, few, many or a class for expanded clones.

TRBV30 | 14 | - | few | CAWSVSGKNYEQYF
TRBV7-2 | 13 | - | - | CASSLQTRTEQFF
TRBV5-8 | 15 | TRBD1 | - | CASSLVQGATYEQYF
TRBV19 | 16 | TRBD1 | - | CASSPRDRGEGSPLHF
TRBV7-3 | 15 | TRBD2 | many | CASSQQAGVTGELFF
TRBV7-2 | 14 | - | - | CASSLTGGNTEAFF
TRBV3-1/TRBV3-2 | 15 | TRBD1 | - | CASSQDLNRGLGYTF
TRBV6-5 | 14 | TRBD1 | - | CASRYRGPDTEAFF
TRBV7-9 | 14 | TRBD1 | - | CASSPWTGDTEAFF
TRBV7-9 | 12 | - | - | CASSRSNYEQYF
TRBV9 | 16 | TRBD2 | - | CASSVLAGTPQETQYF
TRBV5-1 | 16 | TRBD1 | - | CASSLGLTGGAETQYF
TRBV9 | 14 | TRBD1 | - | CASSVEGTGNEQFF
TRBV5-1 | 13 | - | - | CASSSQVGTEAFF
TRBV9 | 15 | TRBD1 | - | CASSATQGAGYGYTF
TRBV13 | 16 | TRBD2 | - | CASSLGAGGQADTQYF
TRBV27 | 16 | - | - | CASSLSPGGESTEAFF
TRBV15 | 13 | - | - | CATTKQVNTEAFF
TRBV7-9 | 16 | TRBD1 | - | CASSLGTGGAATEAFF
TRBV19 | 12 | - | - | CASSVGFYGYTF
TRBV27 | 17 | TRBD1 | - | CASSLSPGTGPHGEAFF
TRBV9 | 15 | - | - | CASSNGFAGSYGYTF
TRBV5-5 | 16 | TRBD1 | - | CASSLSGGLNQETQYF
TRBV3-1/TRBV3-2 | 15 | TRBD1 | - | CASSQGDRDNSPLHF
TRBV7-2 | 14 | - | - | CASSFTGLDYGYTF
TRBV25-1 | 14 | - | - | CASSEDSSNTEAFF
TRBV2 | 13 | - | - | CASSDRDQEKLFF
TRBV5-1 | 15 | - | - | CASSLEQGDNTEAFF
TRBV19 | 15 | TRBD1 | - | CASSIYRGPYNEQFF
TRBV4-1 | 16 | - | - | CASSLTGTRVTDTQYF
TRBV7-9 | 15 | - | few | CASSLGLTAADTQYF